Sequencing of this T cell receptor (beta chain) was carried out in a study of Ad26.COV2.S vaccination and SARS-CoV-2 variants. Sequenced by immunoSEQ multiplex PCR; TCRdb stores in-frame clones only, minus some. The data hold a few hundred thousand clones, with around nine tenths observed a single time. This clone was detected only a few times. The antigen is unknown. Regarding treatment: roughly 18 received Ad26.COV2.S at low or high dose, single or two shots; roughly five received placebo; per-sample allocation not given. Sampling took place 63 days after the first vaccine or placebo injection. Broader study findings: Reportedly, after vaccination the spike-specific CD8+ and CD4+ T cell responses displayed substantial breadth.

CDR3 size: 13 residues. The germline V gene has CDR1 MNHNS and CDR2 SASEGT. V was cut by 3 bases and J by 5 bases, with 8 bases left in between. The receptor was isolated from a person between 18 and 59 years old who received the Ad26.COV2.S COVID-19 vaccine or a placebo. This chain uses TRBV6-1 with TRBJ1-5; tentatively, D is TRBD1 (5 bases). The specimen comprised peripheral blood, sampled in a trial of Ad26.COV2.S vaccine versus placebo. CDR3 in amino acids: CASSDREHQPQHF. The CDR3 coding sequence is TGTGCCAGCAGTGACAGGGAGCATCAGCCCCAGCATTTT.